The 12 T cell receptor beta chains listed next were all sequenced from one sample in a study of cytomegalovirus exposure and HLA in healthy donors. The PCR employed 60 Vbeta primers together with 13 Jbeta primers. Libraries were prepared by immunoSEQ multiplex PCR; TCRdb keeps only in-frame clonotypes and omits some of them. The sample lists about 98,000 clones; about 81% were seen once. Sample: PBMCs. The receptor set was obtained from a man aged 35 to 55 in good health and CMV-seronegative.

V and J are TRBV5-6 and TRBJ2-1, with TRBD2 matching over 7 bases. CDR3 size: 17 residues. Germline V CDR1 and CDR2: SGHDT, YYEEEE. V trimming: 0 bases; J trimming: 1 base; junction bases outside the gene matches: 7. CDR3 residues: CASSLGTSRGSYNEQFF. The CDR3 bases are TGTGCCAGCAGCTTGGGGACTAGTAGGGGTTCCTACAATGAGCAGTTCTTC.

The gene calls are TRBV19 and TRBJ2-1; TRBD1 aligns across 9 bases. This CDR3 has 15 amino acids. Per germline, CDR1 LNHDA and CDR2 SQIVND (reference sequence). V gave up 5 bases and J gave up 3 bases; unmatched junction bases: 5. CDR3 amino acids: CASSGRDRDYNEQFF. The CDR3 bases are TGTGCCAGTAGTGGACGGGACAGGGACTACAATGAGCAGTTCTTC. Filled out from reference TRBV19 and TRBJ2-1, the complete variable domain reads DGGITQSPKYLFRKEGQNVTLSCEQNLNHDAMYWYRQDPGQGLRLIYYSQIVNDFQKGDIAEGYSVSREKKESFPLTVTSAQKNPTAFYLCASSGRDRDYNEQFFGPGTRLTVL.

The rearrangement links TRBV7-8 to TRBJ2-1; 8 positions match TRBD1. Germline V gene lookup returns CDR1 SGHVS and CDR2 FQNEAQ. The CDR3 extends over 17 amino acids. V was clipped by 0 bases and J by 7 bases; unmatched bases: 11. The CDR3 here is CASSLAPRGPARNEQFF. Here the CDR3 DNA reads TGTGCCAGCAGCTTAGCTCCCAGGGGGCCTGCGCGAAATGAGCAGTTCTTC. Using reference TRBV7-8 and TRBJ2-1 for the parts outside the CDR3, the full variable domain is GAGVSQSPRYKVAKRGQDVALRCDPISGHVSLFWYQQALGQGPEFLTYFQNEAQLDKSGLPSDRFFAERPEGSVSTLKIQRTQQEDSAVYLCASSLAPRGPARNEQFFGPGTRLTVL.

J is TRBJ1-4 and V is TRBV5-1; D is perhaps TRBD1 (5 bases). The germline V gene encodes CDR1 SGHRS and CDR2 YFSETQ. CDR3 length equals 15 residues. V shed 4 bases and J shed 0 bases, with 10 bases lying between them. The CDR3 DNA sequence: TGCGCCAGCAGCACGGACACTTCAACTAATGAAAAACTGTTTTTT. It encodes CASSTDTSTNEKLFF.

The chain has TRBV2 and TRBJ1-1; D gene uncertain. Trimming took 2 bases from V and 4 from J, leaving 8 bases between them. This CDR3 contains 13 residues. From germline, CDR1 is SNHLY and CDR2 FYNNEI. CDR3 in amino acids: CASSEQSSTEAFF. The CDR3, as DNA: TGTGCCAGCAGTGAACAGTCTTCCACTGAAGCTTTCTTT. Variable domain in full (rest from reference TRBV2 and TRBJ1-1): EPEVTQTPSHQVTQMGQEVILRCVPISNHLYFYWYRQILGQKVEFLVSFYNNEISEKSEIFDDQFSVERPDGSNFTLKIRSTKLEDSAMYFCASSEQSSTEAFFGQGTRLTVV.

This chain joins TRBV18 and TRBJ1-6; tentatively, D is TRBD1 (6 bases). The CDR3 totals 13 residues. The germline V gene encodes CDR1 KGHSH and CDR2 LQKENI. Trimming removed 3 bases from V and 10 bases from J, with 10 bases in between. CDR3: CASSPDRQSPLHF. The CDR3 DNA sequence: TGTGCCAGCTCACCCGACAGGCAATCACCCCTCCACTTT.

A few counts support this clone. V is TRBV6-4 and J is TRBJ1-1; D is perhaps TRBD1 (5 bases). Germline CDR1 MRHNA, CDR2 SNTAGT. V was shortened by 2 bases and J by 1 base, with 5 bases between the two germline ends. The CDR3 extends over 13 amino acids. In DNA, the CDR3 is TGTGCCAGCAGTGACCAGGGGAACACTGAAGCTTTCTTT. Translation gives CASSDQGNTEAFF.

About this clone: Other DNA sequences from this sample encode an identical CDR3 as well. The rearrangement uses TRBV25-1 and TRBJ1-4, with a possible D match to TRBD1 (5 bases). V gave up 3 bases and J gave up 7 bases, with 12 bases separating them. The CDR3 runs 14 residues. Looked up from germline, CDR1 is MGHDK and CDR2 is SYGVNS. CDR3 region: CASSDQGSGEKLFF. The CDR3 DNA reads as TGTGCCAGCAGTGATCAGGGTAGCGGTGAAAAACTGTTTTTT.

This rearrangement joins TRBV19 to TRBJ2-2, with 10 bases lining up with TRBD2. This CDR3 contains 19 residues. The ends lost 1 base at V and 3 bases at J; junction bases unmatched: 11. The germline V gene encodes CDR1 LNHDA and CDR2 SQIVND (reference sequence). For the CDR3, the DNA is TGTGCCAGTAGTATAGCTTTTGGGACTAGCGTCGGGGACACCGGGGAGCTGTTTTTT. This encodes CASSIAFGTSVGDTGELFF.

The V call is TRBV7-9, the J call TRBJ2-1, with a tentative D call TRBD1 (5 bases). V was trimmed by 5 bases and J by 6 bases, leaving 17 bases between them. This CDR3 has 15 amino acids. Per the germline V gene, CDR1 is SEHNR and CDR2 is FQNEAQ (reference sequence). The CDR3 DNA reads TGTGCCAGCAGCAGGGGCTTGGGGTTACTCAATGAGCAGTTCTTC. It specifies CASSRGLGLLNEQFF.

J is TRBJ2-2 and V is TRBV9; no definite D call. Looked up from germline, CDR1 is SGDLS and CDR2 is YYNGEE. The CDR3 is 14 residues long. The V end was cut by 0 bases, the J end by 1 base, with 4 bases between. CDR3 protein: CASSVVWNTGELFF. DNA of the CDR3: TGTGCCAGCAGCGTAGTATGGAACACCGGGGAGCTGTTTTTT.

The chain combines TRBV7-2 with TRBJ1-3; TRBD1 agrees at 8 bases. With V trimmed by 3 bases and J by 2 bases, 9 bases remained unmatched. CDR3 length: 17 amino acids. Looked up from germline, CDR1 is SGHTA and CDR2 is FQGNSA. The CDR3 here is CASSLNPAGGAGNTIYF. The CDR3 DNA is TGTGCCAGCAGCTTGAACCCAGCAGGGGGCGCTGGAAACACCATATATTTT.